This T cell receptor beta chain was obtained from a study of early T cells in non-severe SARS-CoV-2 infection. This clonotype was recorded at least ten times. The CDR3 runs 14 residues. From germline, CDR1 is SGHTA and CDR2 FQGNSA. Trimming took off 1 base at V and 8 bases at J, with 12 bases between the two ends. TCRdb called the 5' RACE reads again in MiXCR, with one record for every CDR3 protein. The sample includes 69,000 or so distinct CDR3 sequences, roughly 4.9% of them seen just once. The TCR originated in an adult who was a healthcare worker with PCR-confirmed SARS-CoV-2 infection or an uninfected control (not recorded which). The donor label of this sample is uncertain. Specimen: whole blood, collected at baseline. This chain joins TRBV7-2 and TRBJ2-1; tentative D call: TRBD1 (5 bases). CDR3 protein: CASSLDPGNYEQFF. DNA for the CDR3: TGTGCCAGCAGCTTAGACCCAGGGAACTATGAGCAGTTCTTC.